The 5 T cell receptor beta chains below were found in one sample sequenced in a study of blood T cell repertoires in COVID-19. Sequencing was performed with immunoSEQ multiplex PCR; in TCRdb, only in-frame clones are kept and a portion is missing. The sample includes some 100,000 clones, roughly four fifths of them seen just once. Material for sequencing was peripheral blood. These receptors were taken from a man in his forties or fifties with active or convalescent COVID-19.

In the case of this clone: This sample includes further DNA sequences coding for the same CDR3. This chain uses TRBV12-3 or TRBV12-4 with TRBJ2-2; TRBD1 might be the D (6 bases). CDR3 length: 13 amino acids. The V and J ends lost 6 bases and 5 bases respectively, with 10 bases between them. The CDR3 coding sequence is TGTGCCAGCAGCCTAGGGGGAACCGGGGAGCTGTTTTTT. Amino acids: CASSLGGTGELFF.

This clone was found once. This chain connects TRBV9 to TRBJ1-5; 10 positions agree with TRBD1. CDR1 and CDR2 (germline): SGDLS, YYNGEE. Trimming cost V 4 bases and J 5 bases; bases outside gene matches: 6. This CDR3 comprises 15 residues. In DNA, the CDR3 is TGTGCCAGCAGCCCGGGACAGGGGAGGGATCAGCCCCAGCATTTT. Its translation: CASSPGQGRDQPQHF.

The chain couples TRBV6-6 to TRBJ1-2; tentative D call: TRBD1 (6 bases). The CDR3 consists of 13 residues. Germline V gene data show CDR1 as MNHNY and CDR2 as SVGAGI (reference sequence). With 5 bases removed from V and 5 bases from J, the gap between germline ends came to 12 bases. The CDR3 DNA reads TGTGCCAGCAGTGGACAGCGGACATATGGCTACACCTTC. It is translated as CASSGQRTYGYTF.

The V and J genes are TRBV30 and TRBJ1-5, with unresolved D. The CDR3 covers 13 residues. CDR1 and CDR2 from the germline V gene are GTSNPN and SVGIG (reference sequence). With 5 bases removed from V and 6 bases from J, the gap between germline ends came to 14 bases. CDR3 residues: CAWGSEVRQPQHF. DNA for the CDR3: TGTGCCTGGGGGTCCGAGGTTCGTCAGCCCCAGCATTTT. Together with reference TRBV30 and TRBJ1-5, the CDR3 gives the full variable domain: SQTIHQWPATLVQPVGSPLSLECTVEGTSNPNLYWYRQAAGRGLQLLFYSVGIGQISSEVPQNLSASRPQDRQFILSSKKLLLSDSGFYLCAWGSEVRQPQHFGDGTRLSIL.

The rearrangement uses TRBV10-3 and TRBJ1-2, with 9 nucleotides matching TRBD1. J gave up 2 bases and V 6 bases, and 4 bases lay outside the gene matches. Germline V CDR1 and CDR2: ENHRY, SYGVKD. The CDR3 totals 14 residues. CDR3 sequence (DNA): TGTGCCATCAGGGGACAGGGCGGGAACTATGGCTACACCTTC. It encodes CAIRGQGGNYGYTF.